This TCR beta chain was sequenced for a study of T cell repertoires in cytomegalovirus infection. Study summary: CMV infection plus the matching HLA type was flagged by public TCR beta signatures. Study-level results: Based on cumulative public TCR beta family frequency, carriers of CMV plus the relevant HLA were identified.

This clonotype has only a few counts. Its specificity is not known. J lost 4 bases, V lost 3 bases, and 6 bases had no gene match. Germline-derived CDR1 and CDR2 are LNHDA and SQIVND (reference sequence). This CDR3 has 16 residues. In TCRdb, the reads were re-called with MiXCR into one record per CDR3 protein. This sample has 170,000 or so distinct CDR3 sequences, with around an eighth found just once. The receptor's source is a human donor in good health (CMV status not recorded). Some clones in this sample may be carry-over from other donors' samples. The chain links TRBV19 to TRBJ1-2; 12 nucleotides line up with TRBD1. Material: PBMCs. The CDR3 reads CASSILGQGAIYGYTF. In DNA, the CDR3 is TGTGCCAGTAGTATTCTGGGACAGGGGGCAATCTATGGCTACACCTTC. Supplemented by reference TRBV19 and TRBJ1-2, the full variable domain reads DGGITQSPKYLFRKEGQNVTLSCEQNLNHDAMYWYRQDPGQGLRLIYYSQIVNDFQKGDIAEGYSVSREKKESFPLTVTSAQKNPTAFYLCASSILGQGAIYGYTFGSGTRLTVV.